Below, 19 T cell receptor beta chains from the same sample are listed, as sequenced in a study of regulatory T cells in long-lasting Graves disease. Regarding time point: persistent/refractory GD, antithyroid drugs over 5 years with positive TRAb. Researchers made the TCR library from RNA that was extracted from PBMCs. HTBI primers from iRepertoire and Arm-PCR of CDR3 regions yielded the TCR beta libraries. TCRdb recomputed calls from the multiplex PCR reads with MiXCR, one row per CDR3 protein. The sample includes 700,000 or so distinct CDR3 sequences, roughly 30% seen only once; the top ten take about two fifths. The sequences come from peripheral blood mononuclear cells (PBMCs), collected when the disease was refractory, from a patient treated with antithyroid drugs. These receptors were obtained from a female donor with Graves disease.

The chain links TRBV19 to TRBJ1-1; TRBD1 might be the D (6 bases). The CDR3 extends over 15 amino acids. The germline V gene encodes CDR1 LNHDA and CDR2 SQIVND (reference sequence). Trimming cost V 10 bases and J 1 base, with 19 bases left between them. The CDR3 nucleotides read TGTGCCACCTATTACAGGGCCACTGGGAACACTGAAGCTTTCTTT. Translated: CATYYRATGNTEAFF.

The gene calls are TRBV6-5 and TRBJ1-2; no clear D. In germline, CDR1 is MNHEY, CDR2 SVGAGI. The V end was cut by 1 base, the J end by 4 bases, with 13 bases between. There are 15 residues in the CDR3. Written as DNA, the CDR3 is TGTGCCAGCAGTTACTTGACCGGACTCCCCTATGGCTACACCTTC. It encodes CASSYLTGLPYGYTF.

The CDR3 bases are TGTGCCAGCAGTTTAACACAGGGGGCCGGCACTGAAGCTTTCTTT. Its protein product is CASSLTQGAGTEAFF. The chain joins TRBV6-5 to TRBJ1-1; 9 positions agree with TRBD1. Germline CDR1 MNHEY, CDR2 SVGAGI. This CDR3 region has 15 residues. The ends lost 4 bases at V and 4 bases at J; junction bases unmatched: 7.

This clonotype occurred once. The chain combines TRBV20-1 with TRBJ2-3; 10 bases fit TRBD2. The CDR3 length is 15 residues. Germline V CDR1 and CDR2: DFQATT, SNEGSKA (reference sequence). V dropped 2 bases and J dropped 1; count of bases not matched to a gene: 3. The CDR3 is CSARKTSGRTDTQYF. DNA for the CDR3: TGCAGTGCTAGAAAGACTAGCGGGCGCACAGATACGCAGTATTTT.

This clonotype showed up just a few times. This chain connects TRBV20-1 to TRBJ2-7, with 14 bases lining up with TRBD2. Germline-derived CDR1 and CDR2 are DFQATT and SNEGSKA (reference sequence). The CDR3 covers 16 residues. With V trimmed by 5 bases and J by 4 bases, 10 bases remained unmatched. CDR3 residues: CSALDGTSGSGYEQYF. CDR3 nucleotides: TGCAGTGCTCTCGACGGGACTAGCGGGAGTGGGTACGAGCAGTACTTC.

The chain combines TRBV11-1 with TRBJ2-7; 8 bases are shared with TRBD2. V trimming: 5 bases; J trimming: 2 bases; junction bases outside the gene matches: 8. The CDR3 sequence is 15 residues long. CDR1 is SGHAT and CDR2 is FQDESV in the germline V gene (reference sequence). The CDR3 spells CASSLGGDKTYEQYF. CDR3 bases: TGTGCCAGCAGCCTCGGGGGGGACAAGACCTACGAGCAGTACTTC.

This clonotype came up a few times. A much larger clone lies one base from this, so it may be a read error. CDR3 protein: CSARRQGKTGELFF. CDR3 in DNA: TGCAGTGCTCGACGACAGGGGAAAACCGGGGAGCTGTTTTTT. This sequence joins TRBV20-1 and TRBJ2-2, with TRBD1 matching over 8 bases. Losses at the gene ends were 5 bases for V and 5 bases for J; bases not matched to a gene: 7. This CDR3 is 14 amino acids long. Looked up from germline, CDR1 is DFQATT and CDR2 is SNEGSKA (reference sequence).

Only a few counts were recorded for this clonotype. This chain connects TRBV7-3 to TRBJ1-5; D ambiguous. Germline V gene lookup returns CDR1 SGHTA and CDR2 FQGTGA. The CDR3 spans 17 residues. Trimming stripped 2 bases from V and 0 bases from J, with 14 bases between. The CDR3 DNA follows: TGTGCCAGCAGCTTAGCGGCGGGATTGTATAGCAATCAGCCCCAGCATTTT. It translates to CASSLAAGLYSNQPQHF.

The CDR3 protein is CASSYGVGRAEAFF. The CDR3 coding sequence is TGTGCCAGCAGTTACGGGGTGGGAAGGGCTGAAGCTTTCTTT. This chain connects TRBV27 to TRBJ1-1; no definite D call. V lost 4 bases and J 6 bases, leaving 15 bases between the germline ends. CDR1 and CDR2 from the germline V gene are MNHEY and SMNVEV (reference sequence). CDR3 length equals 14 residues.

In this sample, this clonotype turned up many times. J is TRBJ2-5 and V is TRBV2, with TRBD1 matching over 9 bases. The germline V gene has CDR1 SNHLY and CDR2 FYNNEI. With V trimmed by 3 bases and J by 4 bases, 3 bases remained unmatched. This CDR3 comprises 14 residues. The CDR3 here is CASSEPGQGETQYF. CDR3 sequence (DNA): TGTGCCAGCAGTGAGCCGGGACAGGGAGAGACCCAGTACTTC. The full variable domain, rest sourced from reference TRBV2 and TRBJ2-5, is EPEVTQTPSHQVTQMGQEVILRCVPISNHLYFYWYRQILGQKVEFLVSFYNNEISEKSEIFDDQFSVERPDGSNFTLKIRSTKLEDSAMYFCASSEPGQGETQYFGPGTRLLVL.

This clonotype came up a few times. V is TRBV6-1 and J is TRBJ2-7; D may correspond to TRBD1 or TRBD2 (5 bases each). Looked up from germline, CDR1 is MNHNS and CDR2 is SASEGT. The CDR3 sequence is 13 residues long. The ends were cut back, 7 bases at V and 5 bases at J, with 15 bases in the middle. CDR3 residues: CASTRDGRDEQYF. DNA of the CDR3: TGTGCCAGCACCAGGGACGGTCGGGACGAGCAGTACTTC.

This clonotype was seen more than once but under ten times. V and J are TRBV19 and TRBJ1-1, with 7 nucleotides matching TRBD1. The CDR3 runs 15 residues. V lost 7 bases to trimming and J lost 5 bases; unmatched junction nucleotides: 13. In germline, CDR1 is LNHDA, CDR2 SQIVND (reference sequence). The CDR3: CASTMSARGSTEAFF. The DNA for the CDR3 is TGTGCCAGTACCATGTCGGCCAGGGGGTCGACTGAAGCTTTCTTT.

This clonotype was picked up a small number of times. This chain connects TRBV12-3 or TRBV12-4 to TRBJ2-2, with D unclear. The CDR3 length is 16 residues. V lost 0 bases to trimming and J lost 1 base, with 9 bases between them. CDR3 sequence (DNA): TGTGCCAGCAGTTTAGCGAGACACAGGAACACCGGGGAGCTGTTTTTT. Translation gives CASSLARHRNTGELFF.

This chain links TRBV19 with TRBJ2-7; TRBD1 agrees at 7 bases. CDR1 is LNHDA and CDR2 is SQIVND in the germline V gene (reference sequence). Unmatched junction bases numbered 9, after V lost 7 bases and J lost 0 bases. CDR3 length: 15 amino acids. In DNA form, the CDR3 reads TGTGCCAGTAAACAACAGGGGATGCTCTCCTACGAGCAGTACTTC. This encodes CASKQQGMLSYEQYF. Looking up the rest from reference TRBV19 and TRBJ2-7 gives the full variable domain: DGGITQSPKYLFRKEGQNVTLSCEQNLNHDAMYWYRQDPGQGLRLIYYSQIVNDFQKGDIAEGYSVSREKKESFPLTVTSAQKNPTAFYLCASKQQGMLSYEQYFGPGTRLTVT.

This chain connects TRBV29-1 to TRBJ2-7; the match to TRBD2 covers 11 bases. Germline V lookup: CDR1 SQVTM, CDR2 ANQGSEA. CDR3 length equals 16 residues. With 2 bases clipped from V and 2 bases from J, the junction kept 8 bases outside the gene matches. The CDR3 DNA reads TGCAGCGTTGAAAGGCGAGGACTAGCGGGTGCCTACGAGCAGTACTTC. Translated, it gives CSVERRGLAGAYEQYF.

The CDR3 coding sequence is TGTGCCAGCAGTGAATCTCCAGGTCTTGGGAACACCATATATTTT. The encoded protein is CASSESPGLGNTIYF. The chain is built from TRBV25-1 and TRBJ1-3, with no clear D. V shed 1 base and J shed 7 bases, with 14 bases lying between them. Germline lookup yields CDR1 MGHDK and CDR2 SYGVNS. The CDR3 length is 15 residues.

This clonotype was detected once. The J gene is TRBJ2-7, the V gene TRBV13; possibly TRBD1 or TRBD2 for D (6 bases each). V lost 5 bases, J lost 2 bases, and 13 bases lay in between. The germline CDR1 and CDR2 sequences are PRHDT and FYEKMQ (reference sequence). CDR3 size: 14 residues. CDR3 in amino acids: CASSRGTSTYEQYF. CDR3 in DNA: TGTGCCAGCAGCAGGGGGACTTCAACCTACGAGCAGTACTTC.

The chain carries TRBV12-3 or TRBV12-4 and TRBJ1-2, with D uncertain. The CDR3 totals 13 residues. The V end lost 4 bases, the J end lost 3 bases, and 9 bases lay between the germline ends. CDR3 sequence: CASSSGKHYGYTF. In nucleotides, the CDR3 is TGTGCCAGCAGTTCAGGAAAGCACTATGGCTACACCTTC.

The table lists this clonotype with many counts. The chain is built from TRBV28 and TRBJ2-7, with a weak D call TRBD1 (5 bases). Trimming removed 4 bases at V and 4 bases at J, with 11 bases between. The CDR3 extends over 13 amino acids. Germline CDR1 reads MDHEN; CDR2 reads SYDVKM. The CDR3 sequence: CASSSHRNYEQYF. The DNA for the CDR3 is TGTGCCAGCAGTTCACACAGGAATTACGAGCAGTACTTC. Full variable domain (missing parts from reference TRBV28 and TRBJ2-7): DVKVTQSSRYLVKRTGEKVFLECVQDMDHENMFWYRQDPGLGLRLIYFSYDVKMKEKGDIPEGYSVSREKKERFSLILESASTNQTSMYLCASSSHRNYEQYFGPGTRLTVT.